The TCR beta chain under discussion was sequenced for a study of Tregs in tolerant kidney transplant recipients. Findings of the study overall: Tolerant patients' donor-specific Tregs expanded beyond overall Tregs, suggesting antigen-driven growth. This study did not directly address biological reproducibility.

As regards this clone: Its target is not known.

Germline-derived CDR1 and CDR2 are MNHEY and SMNVEV (reference sequence). V was pared by 6 bases and J by 8 bases, with 19 bases of the junction left unmatched. The CDR3 runs 17 residues. Measured with immunoSEQ multiplex PCR; TCRdb has only the in-frame clones, and not every one. The profile shows 75,000 to 100,000 clones, roughly 93% of them singletons. Related graft donors supplied nonmyeloablative bone marrow transplants, and mixed chimerism was transient. The TCR was taken from a human patient who received a combined kidney and bone marrow transplant. Some T cells may be graft donor cells. Specimen: CD4+ T cells from blood (PBMCs), collected 12 months after the transplant. The chain carries TRBV27 and TRBJ1-2; 9 bases match TRBD1. As DNA, the CDR3 is TGTGCCAGCAGCAGACGATTTGACTACCGGACAGGGGAAGGCTACACCTTC. It is translated as CASSRRFDYRTGEGYTF.